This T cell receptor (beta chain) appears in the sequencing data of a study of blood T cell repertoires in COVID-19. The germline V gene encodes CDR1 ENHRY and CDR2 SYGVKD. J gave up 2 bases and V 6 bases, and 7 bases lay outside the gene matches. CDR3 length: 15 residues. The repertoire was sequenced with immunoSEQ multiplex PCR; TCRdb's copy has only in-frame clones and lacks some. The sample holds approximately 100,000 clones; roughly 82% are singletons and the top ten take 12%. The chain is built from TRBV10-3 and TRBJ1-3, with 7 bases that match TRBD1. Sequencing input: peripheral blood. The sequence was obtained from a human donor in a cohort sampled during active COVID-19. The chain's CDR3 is CAIRPQGTTGNTIYF. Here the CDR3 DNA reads TGTGCCATCAGGCCACAGGGGACGACTGGAAACACCATATATTTT.